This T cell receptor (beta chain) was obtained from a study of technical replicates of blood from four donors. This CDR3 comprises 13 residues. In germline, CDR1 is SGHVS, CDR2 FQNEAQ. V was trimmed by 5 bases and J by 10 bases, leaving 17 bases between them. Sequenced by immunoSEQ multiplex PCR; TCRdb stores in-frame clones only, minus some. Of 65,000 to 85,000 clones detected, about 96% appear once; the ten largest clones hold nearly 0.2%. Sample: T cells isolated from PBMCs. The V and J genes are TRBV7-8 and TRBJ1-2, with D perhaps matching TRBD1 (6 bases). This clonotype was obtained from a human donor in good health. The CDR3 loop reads CASSQNPTGFYTF. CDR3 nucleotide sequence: TGTGCCAGCAGCCAGAACCCGACAGGCTTCTACACCTTC.